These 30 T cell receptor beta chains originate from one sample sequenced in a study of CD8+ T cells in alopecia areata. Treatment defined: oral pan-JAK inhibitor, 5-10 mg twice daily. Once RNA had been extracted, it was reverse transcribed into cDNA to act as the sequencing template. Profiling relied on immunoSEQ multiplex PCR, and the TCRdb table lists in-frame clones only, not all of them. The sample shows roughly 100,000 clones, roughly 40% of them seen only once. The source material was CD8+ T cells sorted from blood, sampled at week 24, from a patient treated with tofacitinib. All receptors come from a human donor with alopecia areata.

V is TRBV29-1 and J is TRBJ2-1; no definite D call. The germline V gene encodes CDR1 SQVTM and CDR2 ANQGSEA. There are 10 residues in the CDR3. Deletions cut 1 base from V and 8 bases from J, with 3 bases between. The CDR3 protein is CSVEGHEQFF. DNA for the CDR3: TGCAGCGTTGAAGGGCATGAGCAGTTCTTC.

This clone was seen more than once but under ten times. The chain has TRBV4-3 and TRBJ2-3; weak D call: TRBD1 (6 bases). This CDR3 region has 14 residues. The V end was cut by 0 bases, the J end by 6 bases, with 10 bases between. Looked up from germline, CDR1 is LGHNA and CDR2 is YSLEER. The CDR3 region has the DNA TGCGCCAGCAGCCAAGAGACAGGACGGGATACGCAGTATTTT. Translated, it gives CASSQETGRDTQYF.

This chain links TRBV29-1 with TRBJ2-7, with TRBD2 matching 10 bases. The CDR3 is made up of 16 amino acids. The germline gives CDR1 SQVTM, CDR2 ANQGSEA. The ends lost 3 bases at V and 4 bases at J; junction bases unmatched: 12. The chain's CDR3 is CSVDGLEAGGPYEQYF. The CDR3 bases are TGCAGCGTTGATGGGTTGGAAGCGGGAGGGCCTTACGAGCAGTACTTC.

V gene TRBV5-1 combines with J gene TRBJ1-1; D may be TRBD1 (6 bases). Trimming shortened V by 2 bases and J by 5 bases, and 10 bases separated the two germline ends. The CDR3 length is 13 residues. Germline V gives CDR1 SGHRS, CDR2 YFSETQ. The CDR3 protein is CASSFTGITEAFF. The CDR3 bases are TGCGCCAGCAGCTTCACAGGGATTACTGAAGCTTTCTTT.

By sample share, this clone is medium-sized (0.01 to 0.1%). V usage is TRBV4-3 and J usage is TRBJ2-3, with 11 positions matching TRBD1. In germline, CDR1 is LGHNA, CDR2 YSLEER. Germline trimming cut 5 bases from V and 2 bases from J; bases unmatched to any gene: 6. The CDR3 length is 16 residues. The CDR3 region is CASSDRDRGSTDTQYF. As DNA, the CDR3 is TGCGCCAGCAGCGACCGGGACAGGGGGTCCACAGATACGCAGTATTTT.

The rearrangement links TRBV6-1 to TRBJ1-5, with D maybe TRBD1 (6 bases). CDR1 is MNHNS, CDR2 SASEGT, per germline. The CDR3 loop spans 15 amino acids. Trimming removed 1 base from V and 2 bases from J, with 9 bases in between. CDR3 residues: CASSEEGQRNQPQHF. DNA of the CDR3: TGTGCCAGCAGTGAAGAAGGACAGCGCAATCAGCCCCAGCATTTT.

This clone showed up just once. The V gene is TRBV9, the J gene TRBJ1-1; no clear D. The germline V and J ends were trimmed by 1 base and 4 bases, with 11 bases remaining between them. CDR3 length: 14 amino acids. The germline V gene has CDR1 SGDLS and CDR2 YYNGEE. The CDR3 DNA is TGTGCCAGCAGCGTACGGGGTTTTGGCACTGAAGCTTTCTTT. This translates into CASSVRGFGTEAFF. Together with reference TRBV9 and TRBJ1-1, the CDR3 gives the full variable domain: DSGVTQTPKHLITATGQRVTLRCSPRSGDLSVYWYQQSLDQGLQFLIQYYNGEERAKGNILERFSAQQFPDLHSELNLSSLELGDSALYFCASSVRGFGTEAFFGQGTRLTVV.

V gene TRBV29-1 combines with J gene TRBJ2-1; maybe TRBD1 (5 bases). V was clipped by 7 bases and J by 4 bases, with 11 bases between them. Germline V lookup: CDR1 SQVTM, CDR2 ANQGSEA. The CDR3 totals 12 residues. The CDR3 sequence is CSAETAYNEQFF. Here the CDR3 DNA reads TGCAGCGCAGAGACAGCATACAATGAGCAGTTCTTC.

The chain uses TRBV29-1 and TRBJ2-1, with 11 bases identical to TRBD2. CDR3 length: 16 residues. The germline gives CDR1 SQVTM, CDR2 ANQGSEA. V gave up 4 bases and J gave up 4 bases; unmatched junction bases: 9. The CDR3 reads CSVGGGSGRAYNEQFF. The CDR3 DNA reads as TGCAGCGTTGGCGGAGGTAGCGGGAGGGCTTACAATGAGCAGTTCTTC.

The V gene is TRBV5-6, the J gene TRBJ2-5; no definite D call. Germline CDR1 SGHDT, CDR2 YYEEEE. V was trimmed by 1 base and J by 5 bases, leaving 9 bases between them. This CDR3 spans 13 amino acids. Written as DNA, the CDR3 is TGTGCCAGCAGCTTGACGGTCCGGGAGACCCAGTACTTC. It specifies CASSLTVRETQYF.

The CDR3 nucleotides are TGTGCCACCTGGGGGGAGGTCAATCAGCCCCAGCATTTT. As protein: CATWGEVNQPQHF. The chain couples TRBV19 to TRBJ1-5; tentative D call: TRBD1 (5 bases). V was cut by 10 bases and J by 3 bases, with 13 bases left in between. Germline V gene sequence: CDR1 LNHDA, CDR2 SQIVND (reference sequence). The CDR3 has 13 residues.

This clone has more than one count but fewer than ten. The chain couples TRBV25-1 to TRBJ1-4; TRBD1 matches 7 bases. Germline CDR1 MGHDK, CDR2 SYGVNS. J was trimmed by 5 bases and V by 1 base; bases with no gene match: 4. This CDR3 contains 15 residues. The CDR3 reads CASSESDRWNEKLFF. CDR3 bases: TGTGCCAGCAGTGAATCGGACAGGTGGAATGAAAAACTGTTTTTT. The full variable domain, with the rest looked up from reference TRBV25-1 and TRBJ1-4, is EADIYQTPRYLVIGTGKKITLECSQTMGHDKMYWYQQDPGMELHLIHYSYGVNSTEKGDLSSESTVSRIRTEHFPLTLESARPSHTSQYLCASSESDRWNEKLFFGSGTQLSVL.

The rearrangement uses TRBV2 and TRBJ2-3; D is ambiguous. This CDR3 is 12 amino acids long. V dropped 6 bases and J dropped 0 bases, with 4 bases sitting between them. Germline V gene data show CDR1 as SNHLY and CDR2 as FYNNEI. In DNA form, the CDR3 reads TGTGCCAGCAGACCTAGCACAGATACGCAGTATTTT. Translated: CASRPSTDTQYF. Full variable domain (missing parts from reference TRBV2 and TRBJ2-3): EPEVTQTPSHQVTQMGQEVILRCVPISNHLYFYWYRQILGQKVEFLVSFYNNEISEKSEIFDDQFSVERPDGSNFTLKIRSTKLEDSAMYFCASRPSTDTQYFGPGTRLTVL.

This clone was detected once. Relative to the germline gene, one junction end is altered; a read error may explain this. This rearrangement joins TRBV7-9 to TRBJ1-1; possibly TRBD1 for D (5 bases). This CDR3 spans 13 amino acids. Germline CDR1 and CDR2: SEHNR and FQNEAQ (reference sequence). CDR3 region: CASSLVTDTEASF. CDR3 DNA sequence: TGTGCCAGCAGCTTAGTGACAGACACTGAAGCTTCCTTT.

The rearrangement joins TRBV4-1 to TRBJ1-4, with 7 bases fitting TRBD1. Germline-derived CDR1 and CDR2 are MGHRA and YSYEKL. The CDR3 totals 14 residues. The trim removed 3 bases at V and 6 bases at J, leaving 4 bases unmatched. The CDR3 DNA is TGCGCCAGCAGCCATTACACAGGGGATGAAAAACTGTTTTTT. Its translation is CASSHYTGDEKLFF.

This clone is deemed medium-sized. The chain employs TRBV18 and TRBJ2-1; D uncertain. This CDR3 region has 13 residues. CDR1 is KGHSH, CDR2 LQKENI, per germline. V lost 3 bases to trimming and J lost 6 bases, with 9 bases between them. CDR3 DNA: TGTGCCAGCTCACCGGTAGGGTCCAATGAGCAGTTCTTC. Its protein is CASSPVGSNEQFF.

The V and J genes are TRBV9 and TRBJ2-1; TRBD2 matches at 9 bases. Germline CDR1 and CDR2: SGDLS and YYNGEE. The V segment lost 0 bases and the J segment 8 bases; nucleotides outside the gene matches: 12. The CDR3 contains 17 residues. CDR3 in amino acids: CASSVGSGSGSIDEQFF. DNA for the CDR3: TGTGCCAGCAGCGTAGGATCTGGTAGCGGGAGTATCGATGAGCAGTTCTTC.

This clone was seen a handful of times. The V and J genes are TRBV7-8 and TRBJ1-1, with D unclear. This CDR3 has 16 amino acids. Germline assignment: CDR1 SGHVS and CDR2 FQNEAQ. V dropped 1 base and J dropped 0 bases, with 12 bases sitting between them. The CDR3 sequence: CASSLGGQHMNTEAFF. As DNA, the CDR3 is TGTGCCAGCAGCTTAGGAGGCCAGCACATGAACACTGAAGCTTTCTTT. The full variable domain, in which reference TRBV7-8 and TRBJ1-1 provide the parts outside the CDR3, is GAGVSQSPRYKVAKRGQDVALRCDPISGHVSLFWYQQALGQGPEFLTYFQNEAQLDKSGLPSDRFFAERPEGSVSTLKIQRTQQEDSAVYLCASSLGGQHMNTEAFFGQGTRLTVV.

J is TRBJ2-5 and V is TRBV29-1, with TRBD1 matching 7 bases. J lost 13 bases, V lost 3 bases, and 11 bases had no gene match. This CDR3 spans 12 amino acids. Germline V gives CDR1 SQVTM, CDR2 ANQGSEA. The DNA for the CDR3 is TGCAGCGTTGATGGGACCGACAGGGCCTCGTACTTC. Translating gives CSVDGTDRASYF.

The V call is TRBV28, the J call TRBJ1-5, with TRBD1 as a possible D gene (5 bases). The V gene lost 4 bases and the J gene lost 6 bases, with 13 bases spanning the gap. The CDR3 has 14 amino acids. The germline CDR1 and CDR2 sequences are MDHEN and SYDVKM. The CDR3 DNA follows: TGTGCCAGCAGTTCCCGCGGGGGAGGTCAGCCCCAGCATTTT. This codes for CASSSRGGGQPQHF.

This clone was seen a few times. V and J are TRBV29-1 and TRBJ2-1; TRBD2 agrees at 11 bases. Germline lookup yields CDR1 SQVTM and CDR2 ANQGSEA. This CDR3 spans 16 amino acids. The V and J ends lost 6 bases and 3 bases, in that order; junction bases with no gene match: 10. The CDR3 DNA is TGCAGCGTCAACGCGGGACTAGCGGATATCTACAATGAGCAGTTCTTC. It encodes CSVNAGLADIYNEQFF.

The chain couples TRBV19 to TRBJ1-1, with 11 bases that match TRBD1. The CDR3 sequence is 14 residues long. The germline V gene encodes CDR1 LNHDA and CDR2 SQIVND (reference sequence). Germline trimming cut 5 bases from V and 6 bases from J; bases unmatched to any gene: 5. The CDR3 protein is CASSGRTGGPEAFF. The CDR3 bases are TGTGCCAGTAGTGGGCGGACAGGGGGCCCTGAAGCTTTCTTT.

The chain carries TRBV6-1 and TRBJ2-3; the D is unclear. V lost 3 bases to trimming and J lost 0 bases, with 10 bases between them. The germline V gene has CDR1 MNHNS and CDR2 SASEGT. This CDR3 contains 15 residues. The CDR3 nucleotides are TGTGCCAGCAGTGATCGGGTCGGAAGCACAGATACGCAGTATTTT. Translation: CASSDRVGSTDTQYF.

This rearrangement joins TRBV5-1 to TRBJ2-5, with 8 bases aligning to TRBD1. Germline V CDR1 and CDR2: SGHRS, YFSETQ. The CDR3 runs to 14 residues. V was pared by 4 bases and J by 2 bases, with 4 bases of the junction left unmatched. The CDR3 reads CASSIWTGQETQYF. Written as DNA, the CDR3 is TGCGCCAGCAGCATCTGGACAGGGCAAGAGACCCAGTACTTC.

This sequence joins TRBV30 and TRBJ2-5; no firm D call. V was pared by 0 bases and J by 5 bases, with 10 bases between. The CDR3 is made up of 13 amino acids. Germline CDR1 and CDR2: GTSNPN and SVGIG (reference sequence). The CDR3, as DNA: TGTGCCTGGAGTGTAGATGTGGGTGAGACCCAGTACTTC. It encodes CAWSVDVGETQYF.

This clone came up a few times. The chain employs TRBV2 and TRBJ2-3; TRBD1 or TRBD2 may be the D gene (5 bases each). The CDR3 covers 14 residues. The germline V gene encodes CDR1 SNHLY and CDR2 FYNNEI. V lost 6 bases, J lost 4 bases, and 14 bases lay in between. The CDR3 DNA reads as TGTGCCAGCAGCATGGACGGGGCCGCAGATACGCAGTATTTT. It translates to CASSMDGAADTQYF. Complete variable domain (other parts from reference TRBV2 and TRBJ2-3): EPEVTQTPSHQVTQMGQEVILRCVPISNHLYFYWYRQILGQKVEFLVSFYNNEISEKSEIFDDQFSVERPDGSNFTLKIRSTKLEDSAMYFCASSMDGAADTQYFGPGTRLTVL.

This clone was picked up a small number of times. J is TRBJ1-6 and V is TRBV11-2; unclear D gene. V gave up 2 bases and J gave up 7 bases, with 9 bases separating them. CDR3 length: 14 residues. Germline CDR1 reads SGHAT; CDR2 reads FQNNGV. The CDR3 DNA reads TGTGCCAGCAGCTTATCCCCCGGAAATTCACCCCTCCACTTT. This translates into CASSLSPGNSPLHF.

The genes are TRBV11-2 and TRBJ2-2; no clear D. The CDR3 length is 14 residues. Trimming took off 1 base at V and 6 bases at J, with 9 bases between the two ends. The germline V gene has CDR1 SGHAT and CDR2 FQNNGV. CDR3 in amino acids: CASSLGRPAGELFF. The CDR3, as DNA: TGTGCCAGCAGCTTAGGAAGGCCCGCCGGGGAGCTGTTTTTT.

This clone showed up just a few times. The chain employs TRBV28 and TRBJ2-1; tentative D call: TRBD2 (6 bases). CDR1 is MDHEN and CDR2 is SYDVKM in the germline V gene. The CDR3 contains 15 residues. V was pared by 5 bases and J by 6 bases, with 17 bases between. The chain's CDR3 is CASSPPGLTLNEQFF. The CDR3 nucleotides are TGTGCCAGCAGTCCCCCGGGACTCACCCTCAATGAGCAGTTCTTC.

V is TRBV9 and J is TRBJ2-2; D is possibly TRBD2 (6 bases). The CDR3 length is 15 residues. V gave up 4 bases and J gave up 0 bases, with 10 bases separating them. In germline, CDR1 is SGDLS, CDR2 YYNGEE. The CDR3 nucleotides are TGTGCCAGCAGCCCCGGGACTGCGAACACCGGGGAGCTGTTTTTT. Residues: CASSPGTANTGELFF.